A selection of T cell receptor beta chains follows, all from one sample in a study of T cells in localized non-small cell lung cancer. Assay used: immunoSEQ multiplex PCR; TCRdb lists only in-frame clones, some missing. The table has fewer than 40,000 clones, around 93% seen once. The specimen was peripheral blood, collected before any cancer treatment. These receptors were obtained from a female donor of 60 years or more with stage I lung adenocarcinoma. Both conserved end residues are part of each CDR3. The order of the fields is CDR3 DNA, CDR3 protein, V gene, D gene, J gene, clone size. A D gene is named only where the DNA matches it firmly. A clone size is listed for some rows: how often the clone was seen (once, few, many), or a class if it is expanded.

DNA: TGTGCCAGCAGCTCTTTAACCTCAGGAAAAGGAGGCTACACCTTC
CDR3: CASSSLTSGKGGYTF
V: TRBV7-2
D: NA
J: TRBJ1-2
size: once

DNA: TGTGCCAGCAGCTTAGATGGAGTAAGGGGTCAGCCCCAGCATTTT
CDR3: CASSLDGVRGQPQHF
V: TRBV7-2
D: NA
J: TRBJ1-5
size: NA

DNA: TGTGCCAGCAGTTCGGGCTACGACCTCAGGCAGTACTTC
CDR3: CASSSGYDLRQYF
V: TRBV5-6
D: NA
J: TRBJ2-7
size: NA

DNA: TGCGCCAGCAGCACGCGACAAGACACAGATACGCAGTATTTT
CDR3: CASSTRQDTDTQYF
V: TRBV5-1
D: NA
J: TRBJ2-3
size: NA

DNA: TGTGCCAGCAGTGACTCTGCGGGGGGGGAGACTGAAGCTTTCTTT
CDR3: CASSDSAGGETEAFF
V: TRBV6-4
D: NA
J: TRBJ1-1
size: once

DNA: TGTGCCAGCAGCTTGACAGGGACCACCTACGAGCAGTACTTC
CDR3: CASSLTGTTYEQYF
V: TRBV7-9
D: TRBD1
J: TRBJ2-7
size: NA

DNA: TGTGCCAGCAGCCGACCTCCCGGGCTCTCTGGGGCCAACGTCCTGACTTTC
CDR3: CASSRPPGLSGANVLTF
V: TRBV7-3
D: NA
J: TRBJ2-6
size: NA

DNA: TGTGCCGGCAGAGGGACTAGCGGGGGGAAGGAGCAGTTCTTC
CDR3: CAGRGTSGGKEQFF
V: TRBV6-1
D: TRBD2
J: TRBJ2-1
size: NA

DNA: TGTGCCAGCCGAGGGGGGTTTCTAGCCAAAAACATTCAGTACTTC
CDR3: CASRGGFLAKNIQYF
V: TRBV2
D: NA
J: TRBJ2-4
size: NA

DNA: TGTGCCAGCAGTTCTAGTTCGACGCAGTTCTTC
CDR3: CASSSSSTQFF
V: TRBV7-2
D: NA
J: TRBJ2-1
size: once

DNA: TGTGCCAGCAGCGTAGGAGGGGGGACTAGCCCCAATGAGCAGTTCTTC
CDR3: CASSVGGGTSPNEQFF
V: TRBV9
D: TRBD2
J: TRBJ2-1
size: NA

DNA: TGCAGCGTAAGCGGGGGTCTAAATCAGCCCCAGCATTTT
CDR3: CSVSGGLNQPQHF
V: TRBV29-1
D: NA
J: TRBJ1-5
size: NA

DNA: TGTGCCAGCAGCGTAGCTGTGGCTAGCGGTAACAATGAGCAGTTCTTC
CDR3: CASSVAVASGNNEQFF
V: TRBV9
D: TRBD2
J: TRBJ2-1
size: NA

DNA: TGTGCCAGCAGTCTAGGACGCGGGGCGACAAACACCATATATTTT
CDR3: CASSLGRGATNTIYF
V: TRBV28
D: NA
J: TRBJ1-3
size: NA

DNA: TGTGCCAGCAGGGACTACCGATTCGGGGGGGAAGAGACCCAGTACTTC
CDR3: CASRDYRFGGEETQYF
V: TRBV5-4
D: TRBD2
J: TRBJ2-5
size: NA

DNA: TGTGCCACCAGCAGAGGGCAGGGGGTGGACGGGGAGCTGTTTTTT
CDR3: CATSRGQGVDGELFF
V: TRBV15
D: TRBD1
J: TRBJ2-2
size: NA

DNA: TGTGCTAGCAGCCCGGGACAGGGGGCTTCCGACACCATATATTTT
CDR3: CASSPGQGASDTIYF
V: TRBV7-7
D: TRBD1
J: TRBJ1-3
size: NA

DNA: TGTGCCAGCAGCTTAGGGGGGGCTTATTCACCCCTCCACTTT
CDR3: CASSLGGAYSPLHF
V: TRBV7-2
D: NA
J: TRBJ1-6
size: NA

DNA: TGCGCCAGCAGCTCCAGTCAGGGAGACGAGCAGTACTTC
CDR3: CASSSSQGDEQYF
V: TRBV5-1
D: NA
J: TRBJ2-7
size: NA

DNA: TGTGCCAGCAGCTCCACAGGGGGCAGAAACACCATATATTTT
CDR3: CASSSTGGRNTIYF
V: TRBV7-2
D: TRBD1
J: TRBJ1-3
size: NA